One sample yielded the 20 T cell receptor beta chains listed below, sequenced in a study of T-cell reconstitution after alpha-beta-depleted transplantation in children. Molecular barcoding with unique molecular identifiers was used for the TCRbeta library. TCRdb used MiXCR to reprocess the PCR reads, holding one entry per CDR3 protein. The sample yields some 520,000 distinct CDR3 sequences, approximately 32% seen once. This specimen was PBMCs from the stem cell graft donor, taken from the stem cell graft. Receptors were obtained from a human donor who donated a stem cell graft to a child with aplastic anemia.

In this sample, this clonotype turned up many times. The chain carries TRBV6-1 and TRBJ1-5; D is uncertain. V lost 6 bases and J 0 bases, leaving 12 bases between the germline ends. This CDR3 region has 15 residues. Germline V CDR1 and CDR2: MNHNS, SASEGT. The CDR3 region has the DNA TGTGCCAGCAGAGTGACGGCGGATAGCAATCAGCCCCAGCATTTT. It codes for CASRVTADSNQPQHF.

This rearrangement joins TRBV11-3 to TRBJ2-2, with unresolved D. The CDR3 spans 11 residues. Germline V CDR1 and CDR2: SGHNT, YENEEA. CDR3 sequence reads: CAVQGPGELFF. The CDR3 DNA follows: TGTGCAGTCCAAGGGCCCGGGGAGCTGTTTTTT.

The rearrangement links TRBV7-2 to TRBJ1-5; D is perhaps TRBD1 (6 bases). The CDR3 is 15 residues long. CDR1 is SGHTA and CDR2 is FQGNSA in the germline V gene. Trimming left V 5 bases short and J 4 bases short, with 15 bases between. The CDR3 bases are TGTGCCAGCAGCCCCGGACAGCCCGAAAATCAGCCCCAGCATTTT. Translation gives CASSPGQPENQPQHF.

This clonotype has a handful of counts. The gene calls are TRBV20-1 and TRBJ2-3; no firm D call. Germline V lookup: CDR1 DFQATT, CDR2 SNEGSKA (reference sequence). CDR3 length: 14 amino acids. Trimming removed 5 bases at V and 4 bases at J, with 16 bases between. The DNA for the CDR3 is TGCAGTGCTTCCAAGGGAATAGTGGCAGATACGCAGTATTTT. This translates into CSASKGIVADTQYF.

J is TRBJ2-1 and V is TRBV20-1; 12 bases match TRBD2. This CDR3 contains 15 residues. J was trimmed by 7 bases and V by 6 bases; bases with no gene match: 10. Germline V gives CDR1 DFQATT, CDR2 SNEGSKA (reference sequence). This CDR3 is CSAYLTSGRANEQFF. For the CDR3, the DNA is TGCAGTGCCTACTTGACTAGCGGGAGAGCGAATGAGCAGTTCTTC.

The rearrangement uses TRBV7-2 and TRBJ2-3, with 12 bases identical to TRBD2. This CDR3 is 15 amino acids long. Germline trimming cut 5 bases from V and 10 bases from J; bases unmatched to any gene: 10. The germline V gene encodes CDR1 SGHTA and CDR2 FQGNSA. CDR3 amino acids: CASSIDSGTSGSQYF. CDR3 DNA: TGTGCCAGCAGCATAGATTCCGGGACTAGCGGGTCGCAGTATTTT.

The chain recombines TRBV20-1 with TRBJ2-1, with 11 bases matching TRBD2. V shed 1 base, J shed 5 bases, and the junction held 13 bases outside the gene matches. Germline V CDR1 and CDR2: DFQATT, SNEGSKA (reference sequence). This CDR3 is built from 18 residues. Here the CDR3 DNA reads TGCAGTGCTAGAGTTTCCCTAGGGCTAGCGGGGGGAAACAATGAGCAGTTCTTC. Amino acids: CSARVSLGLAGGNNEQFF.

The gene calls are TRBV19 and TRBJ1-1; D may be TRBD1 (6 bases). With 7 bases removed from V and 7 bases from J, the gap between germline ends came to 16 bases. The CDR3 consists of 13 residues. Germline V gene sequence: CDR1 LNHDA, CDR2 SQIVND (reference sequence). The DNA for the CDR3 is TGTGCCAGTACCTTACAGGGTATGGGTGAAGCTTTCTTT. Its translation: CASTLQGMGEAFF.

This chain links TRBV5-5 with TRBJ2-2; D uncertain. The CDR3 contains 15 residues. CDR1 is SGHKS and CDR2 is YYEKEE in the germline V gene (reference sequence). Deletions cut 4 bases from V and 5 bases from J, with 15 bases between. Here the CDR3 reads CASSPPPTMTGELFF. The CDR3 DNA reads as TGTGCCAGCAGCCCGCCCCCGACAATGACCGGGGAGCTGTTTTTT. The whole variable domain, filled in from reference TRBV5-5 and TRBJ2-2, reads DAGVTQSPTHLIKTRGQQVTLRCSPISGHKSVSWYQQVLGQGPQFIFQYYEKEERGRGNFPDRFSARQFPNYSSELNVNALLLGDSALYLCASSPPPTMTGELFFGEGSRLTVL.

The chain uses TRBV11-2 and TRBJ2-1; 13 bases map to TRBD2. After removal of 1 base from V and 8 bases from J, the junction contained 11 bases not matched to a gene. The CDR3 has 18 amino acids. CDR1 and CDR2 from the germline V gene are SGHAT and FQNNGV. The CDR3 region is CASSLVEVLAGGWYEQFF. In DNA form, the CDR3 reads TGTGCCAGCAGCTTAGTGGAAGTACTAGCGGGAGGGTGGTATGAGCAGTTCTTC.

This clonotype was detected a few times. The V and J genes are TRBV18 and TRBJ2-5; 10 nucleotides align to TRBD2. This CDR3 region has 14 residues. J was trimmed by 13 bases and V by 3 bases; bases with no gene match: 11. Germline V gene sequence: CDR1 KGHSH, CDR2 LQKENI. CDR3 loop: CASSPDALAGVRYF. Here the CDR3 DNA reads TGTGCCAGCTCACCCGACGCGCTAGCGGGAGTTCGGTACTTC.

The rearrangement uses TRBV5-4 and TRBJ2-7; TRBD2 might be the D (6 bases). V was cut by 1 base and J by 2 bases, with 16 bases left in between. Germline CDR1 and CDR2: SGHNT and YYREEE (reference sequence). The CDR3 spans 16 residues. CDR3 protein: CASSLFKRADPYEQYV. The CDR3 coding sequence is TGTGCCAGCAGCTTGTTTAAGCGGGCGGACCCCTACGAGCAGTACGTC.

The rearrangement joins TRBV19 to TRBJ1-2, with D unresolved. The CDR3 has 14 amino acids. Trimming took off 1 base at V and 6 bases at J, with 12 bases between the two ends. CDR1 LNHDA and CDR2 SQIVND come from the germline V gene (reference sequence). This CDR3 reads CASSIVGRADGYTF. The CDR3 bases are TGTGCCAGTAGTATAGTCGGGAGGGCAGATGGCTACACCTTC. Based on the CDR3 plus reference TRBV19 and TRBJ1-2, the full variable domain is DGGITQSPKYLFRKEGQNVTLSCEQNLNHDAMYWYRQDPGQGLRLIYYSQIVNDFQKGDIAEGYSVSREKKESFPLTVTSAQKNPTAFYLCASSIVGRADGYTFGSGTRLTVV.

This clonotype appeared a few times. CDR3: CASGGLWAGGTNTGELFF. Written as DNA, the CDR3 is TGTGCCAGCGGGGGGCTGTGGGCAGGGGGAACGAACACCGGGGAGCTGTTTTTT. The rearrangement joins TRBV27 to TRBJ2-2; maybe TRBD1 (7 bases). This CDR3 has 18 amino acids. Trimming removed 8 bases from V and 0 bases from J, with 22 bases in between. CDR1 MNHEY and CDR2 SMNVEV come from the germline V gene (reference sequence).

This rearrangement joins TRBV20-1 to TRBJ1-5; tentatively, D is TRBD1 (5 bases). CDR3 length equals 13 residues. Germline CDR1 DFQATT, CDR2 SNEGSKA (reference sequence). V lost 8 bases and J 3 bases, leaving 14 bases between the germline ends. The CDR3 is CSSSQGVNQPQHF. For the CDR3, the DNA is TGCAGTTCATCCCAGGGTGTCAATCAGCCCCAGCATTTT.

The chain employs TRBV2 and TRBJ2-4; TRBD1 matches at 10 bases. The ends lost 10 bases at V and 9 bases at J; junction bases unmatched: 9. Germline CDR1 is SNHLY and CDR2 is FYNNEI. The length of the CDR3 is 13 residues. CDR3 amino acids: CATQGTGVSIQYF. The DNA for the CDR3 is TGTGCCACCCAGGGGACAGGGGTGAGCATTCAGTACTTC.

This clonotype appeared a few times. The chain recombines TRBV5-1 with TRBJ1-4, with D perhaps TRBD1 (5 bases). Trimming pared 3 bases from V and 2 bases from J, leaving 8 bases between. Germline V gives CDR1 SGHRS, CDR2 YFSETQ. This CDR3 spans 14 amino acids. The CDR3, as DNA: TGCGCCAGCAGCTCCACAGGTACTAATGAAAAACTGTTTTTT. It translates to CASSSTGTNEKLFF.

The CDR3 protein is CASSWEGARRYGYTF. In DNA, the CDR3 is TGTGCCAGCAGCTGGGAGGGGGCGCGAAGGTATGGCTACACCTTC. This sequence joins TRBV5-4 and TRBJ1-2, with TRBD1 matching over 7 bases. The trim removed 3 bases at V and 5 bases at J, leaving 10 bases unmatched. The CDR3 runs 15 residues. CDR1 SGHNT and CDR2 YYREEE come from the germline V gene (reference sequence). Together with reference TRBV5-4 and TRBJ1-2, the CDR3 gives the full variable domain: ETGVTQSPTHLIKTRGQQVTLRCSSQSGHNTVSWYQQALGQGPQFIFQYYREEENGRGNFPPRFSGLQFPNYSSELNVNALELDDSALYLCASSWEGARRYGYTFGSGTRLTVV.

This clonotype was counted between two and nine times. The V and J genes are TRBV29-1 and TRBJ2-5, with 7 bases aligning to TRBD1. Germline CDR1 reads SQVTM; CDR2 reads ANQGSEA. The junction had 8 bases not matched to a gene; V was cut back by 5 bases and J by 5 bases. CDR3 size: 13 residues. CDR3 residues: CSVYRVTGETQYF. In DNA form, the CDR3 reads TGCAGCGTTTACAGGGTGACAGGGGAGACCCAGTACTTC.

The chain combines TRBV7-2 with TRBJ2-3; 9 bases line up with TRBD1. V lost 4 bases, J lost 5 bases, and 7 bases stayed unmatched. The CDR3 extends over 15 amino acids. Germline lookup yields CDR1 SGHTA and CDR2 FQGNSA. CDR3 nucleotides: TGTGCCAGCAGCTCTCGGACAGGGGCGGTAGATACGCAGTATTTT. It translates to CASSSRTGAVDTQYF.